The next 31 T cell receptor beta chains were all read from a single sample in a study of blood T cell repertoires in COVID-19. The assay was immunoSEQ multiplex PCR, and TCRdb's table has in-frame clones only and misses some. Among 490,000 or so clones, approximately 91% were seen once, and the ten largest hold 6.5% to 8.5%. The source material was PBMCs or T cells enriched from blood (not recorded which). The origin of the receptors is a woman aged 55-70 years who had recovered from COVID-19.

The chain carries TRBV18 and TRBJ1-1; no firm D call. CDR1 is KGHSH, CDR2 LQKENI, per germline. CDR3 length: 16 amino acids. V lost 2 bases and J 0 bases, leaving 13 bases between the germline ends. The CDR3 DNA sequence: TGTGCCAGCTCACCAAAACAGCTACTCCTGAACACTGAAGCTTTCTTT. Its translation: CASSPKQLLLNTEAFF.

V usage is TRBV10-2 and J usage is TRBJ2-1; D possibly corresponds to TRBD1 (6 bases). The germline V and J ends were trimmed by 6 bases and 0 bases, with 12 bases remaining between them. The length of the CDR3 is 15 residues. Germline loops: CDR1 WSHSY, CDR2 SAAADI. The CDR3 DNA is TGCGCCAGCAGCCTGGACAGCAGCTCCTACAATGAGCAGTTCTTC. Translated: CASSLDSSSYNEQFF.

To note about this clone: Other DNA sequences in this sample translate to the same CDR3. The chain links TRBV30 to TRBJ1-1; D is uncertain. Germline CDR1 reads GTSNPN; CDR2 reads SVGIG (reference sequence). CDR3 length: 12 residues. The germline V and J ends were trimmed by 3 bases and 4 bases, with 9 bases remaining between them. Here the CDR3 reads CAWSDRGTEAFF. CDR3 coding DNA: TGTGCCTGGAGCGATAGAGGCACTGAAGCTTTCTTT.

The chain couples TRBV11-3 to TRBJ1-1, with D unresolved. CDR1 is SGHNT, CDR2 YENEEA, per germline. V was shortened by 2 bases and J by 4 bases, with 5 bases between the two germline ends. The CDR3 is 12 residues long. CDR3 protein: CASSLPSTEAFF. The CDR3, as DNA: TGTGCCAGCAGCTTACCGAGCACTGAAGCTTTCTTT. The full variable domain, completed using reference TRBV11-3 and TRBJ1-1, is EAGVVQSPRYKIIEKKQPVAFWCNPISGHNTLYWYLQNLGQGPELLIRYENEEAVDDSQLPKDRFSAERLKGVDSTLKIQPAELGDSAVYLCASSLPSTEAFFGQGTRLTVV.

A word on this clone: The sample has other DNA sequences that encode this CDR3 too. This sequence joins TRBV5-4 and TRBJ2-2; D perhaps matches TRBD2 (6 bases). Germline CDR1 is SGHNT and CDR2 is YYREEE (reference sequence). V was pared by 3 bases and J by 0 bases, with 9 bases between. This CDR3 is built from 15 residues. The CDR3 loop is CASSSGLANTGELFF. CDR3 nucleotide sequence: TGTGCCAGCAGCTCGGGACTGGCGAACACCGGGGAGCTGTTTTTT.

The chain carries TRBV6-5 and TRBJ2-2, with 9 bases identical to TRBD2. The V segment lost 4 bases and the J segment 6 bases; nucleotides outside the gene matches: 3. Germline assignment: CDR1 MNHEY and CDR2 SVGAGI. The CDR3 is 14 residues long. The CDR3 nucleotides read TGTGCCAGCAGTTGGCGGGGGGGGCCCGGGGAGCTGTTTTTT. It codes for CASSWRGGPGELFF.

The rearrangement joins TRBV19 to TRBJ2-1; 15 bases fit TRBD2. CDR1 is LNHDA, CDR2 SQIVND, per germline (reference sequence). The CDR3 sequence is 17 residues long. The J segment lost 5 bases and the V segment lost 5 bases, leaving 7 bases of the junction unmatched. CDR3 DNA: TGTGCCAGTAGTCCCCGGACTAGCGGGGGGGCAAACAATGAGCAGTTCTTC. It codes for CASSPRTSGGANNEQFF.

The CDR3 loop is CASSESGVNEQFF. The CDR3 DNA reads as TGCGCCAGCAGTGAGTCCGGGGTAAATGAGCAGTTCTTC. The rearrangement joins TRBV10-1 to TRBJ2-1, with D possibly TRBD2 on 5 matching bases. Trimming shortened V by 0 bases and J by 7 bases, and 7 bases separated the two germline ends. The CDR3 totals 13 residues. Germline CDR1 WNHNN, CDR2 SYGVQD (reference sequence).

V usage is TRBV7-9 and J usage is TRBJ1-6; no firm D call. Germline CDR1 is SEHNR and CDR2 is FQNEAQ (reference sequence). The CDR3 sequence is 16 residues long. Trimming took 5 bases from V and 9 from J, leaving 20 bases between them. CDR3 DNA: TGTGCCAGCAGCCCCCAGGAAGGCGGGAGGAGTTCACCCCTCCACTTT. Translation: CASSPQEGGRSSPLHF.

The chain uses TRBV5-4 and TRBJ1-5, with D possibly TRBD1 on 5 matching bases. The CDR3 is 15 residues long. Trimming removed 0 bases from V and 2 bases from J, with 9 bases in between. CDR1 and CDR2 (germline): SGHNT, YYREEE (reference sequence). The CDR3 DNA sequence: TGTGCCAGCAGCTTGGGGGGGGTTCGCAATCAGCCCCAGCATTTT. This gives the protein CASSLGGVRNQPQHF.

This chain uses TRBV15 with TRBJ1-1; D ambiguous. Trimming took off 6 bases at V and 2 bases at J, with 10 bases between the two ends. This CDR3 is built from 13 residues. Germline V lookup: CDR1 LNHNV, CDR2 YYDKDF (reference sequence). For the CDR3, the DNA is TGTGCCACCAGTTTCAGACACAACACTGAAGCTTTCTTT. As protein: CATSFRHNTEAFF.

The rearrangement joins TRBV18 to TRBJ1-5, with 7 bases that match TRBD1. V was clipped by 3 bases and J by 0 bases; unmatched bases: 5. CDR1 KGHSH and CDR2 LQKENI come from the germline V gene. There are 16 residues in the CDR3. The CDR3 loop is CASSPQGGNSNQPQHF. As DNA, the CDR3 is TGTGCCAGCTCACCCCAGGGGGGCAATAGCAATCAGCCCCAGCATTTT.

The chain couples TRBV5-1 to TRBJ2-2; tentatively, D is TRBD2 (6 bases). The germline V gene has CDR1 SGHRS and CDR2 YFSETQ. The CDR3 loop spans 14 amino acids. V lost 4 bases, J lost 2 bases, and 9 bases lay in between. This chain's CDR3 is CASSGDFNTGELFF. The CDR3 DNA reads TGCGCCAGCAGCGGGGACTTCAACACCGGGGAGCTGTTTTTT.

The chain links TRBV30 to TRBJ1-6; tentatively, D is TRBD1 (6 bases). CDR1 is GTSNPN and CDR2 is SVGIG in the germline V gene (reference sequence). CDR3 length: 14 amino acids. Trimming removed 2 bases at V and 5 bases at J, with 10 bases between. The CDR3 spells CAWSLDSHNSPLHF. CDR3 DNA sequence: TGTGCCTGGAGTTTGGACAGCCATAATTCACCCCTCCACTTT.

This clone has just one count. The rearrangement uses TRBV30 and TRBJ1-3; the D is unclear. This CDR3 is built from 14 residues. The germline gives CDR1 GTSNPN, CDR2 SVGIG (reference sequence). V was shortened by 1 base and J by 0 bases, with 7 bases between the two germline ends. The CDR3 nucleotides read TGTGCCTGGAGTGGGACTGACTCTGGAAACACCATATATTTT. Protein: CAWSGTDSGNTIYF.

This chain links TRBV6-5 with TRBJ1-1, with D hard to call. Germline lookup yields CDR1 MNHEY and CDR2 SVGAGI. Trimming shortened V by 6 bases and J by 1 base, and 12 bases separated the two germline ends. The CDR3 has 14 amino acids. CDR3 in amino acids: CASRTREGNTEAFF. CDR3 nucleotides: TGTGCCAGCAGAACCCGGGAGGGGAACACTGAAGCTTTCTTT.

This rearrangement joins TRBV7-9 to TRBJ1-5; D is perhaps TRBD1 (5 bases). V was cut by 4 bases and J by 1 base, with 17 bases left in between. The CDR3 is 17 amino acids. Germline values: CDR1 SEHNR, CDR2 FQNEAQ (reference sequence). DNA of the CDR3: TGTGCCAGCAGCTCCGGGACGGAGGGAGGGAGCAATCAGCCCCAGCATTTT. This encodes CASSSGTEGGSNQPQHF. Full variable domain (outside the CDR3, taken from reference TRBV7-9 and TRBJ1-5): DTGVSQNPRHKITKRGQNVTFRCDPISEHNRLYWYRQTLGQGPEFLTYFQNEAQLEKSRLLSDRFSAERPKGSFSTLEIQRTEQGDSAMYLCASSSGTEGGSNQPQHFGDGTRLSIL.

V and J are TRBV19 and TRBJ2-2, with TRBD2 as a possible D gene (6 bases). The CDR3 contains 15 residues. Trimming cost V 6 bases and J 4 bases, with 15 bases left between them. In germline, CDR1 is LNHDA, CDR2 SQIVND (reference sequence). The CDR3: CASRRGPILTGELFF. In DNA form, the CDR3 reads TGTGCCAGTAGGCGGGGTCCTATCCTCACCGGGGAGCTGTTTTTT. Full variable domain (remainder filled in from reference TRBV19 and TRBJ2-2): DGGITQSPKYLFRKEGQNVTLSCEQNLNHDAMYWYRQDPGQGLRLIYYSQIVNDFQKGDIAEGYSVSREKKESFPLTVTSAQKNPTAFYLCASRRGPILTGELFFGEGSRLTVL.

The chain uses TRBV6-5 and TRBJ2-4; TRBD1 agrees at 9 bases. This CDR3 is 14 amino acids long. With V trimmed by 7 bases and J by 3 bases, 4 bases remained unmatched. The germline gives CDR1 MNHEY, CDR2 SVGAGI. The CDR3 sequence: CASTGQGSKNIQYF. The CDR3 region has the DNA TGTGCCAGCACCGGACAGGGGAGCAAAAACATTCAGTACTTC.

The CDR3 protein is CATSLLRVTEAFF. CDR3 nucleotides: TGTGCCACCAGCCTTCTCAGGGTCACTGAAGCTTTCTTT. The genes are TRBV15 and TRBJ1-1, with a possible D match to TRBD1 (5 bases). Germline CDR1 and CDR2: LNHNV and YYDKDF (reference sequence). The CDR3 is 13 amino acids. The V gene lost 5 bases and the J gene lost 4 bases, with 11 bases spanning the gap.

The chain links TRBV3-1 (or the pseudogene TRBV3-2) to TRBJ2-1; D might be TRBD1 (5 bases). V lost 0 bases to trimming and J lost 7 bases, with 10 bases between them. The CDR3 loop spans 14 amino acids. CDR1 and CDR2 (germline): LGHDT, YNNKEL (reference sequence). The CDR3 loop reads CASSQDTRDNEQFF. The CDR3 DNA reads as TGTGCCAGCAGCCAAGATACCAGGGATAATGAGCAGTTCTTC.

The chain carries TRBV6-2 or TRBV6-3 and TRBJ2-7; 11 bases line up with TRBD2. CDR3 length: 17 amino acids. Per germline, CDR1 MNHEY and CDR2 SVGEGT. V shed 0 bases and J 1 base; nucleotides not matched to a gene: 5. CDR3 protein: CASSYSARTSGSYEQYV. Here the CDR3 DNA reads TGTGCCAGCAGTTACTCGGCCCGGACTAGCGGGTCCTACGAGCAGTACGTC.

V gene TRBV27 combines with J gene TRBJ1-2, with no clear D. CDR1 and CDR2 (germline): MNHEY, SMNVEV (reference sequence). Trimming cost V 5 bases and J 8 bases, with 27 bases left between them. CDR3 size: 17 residues. Here the CDR3 reads CASSPDENKVFERGYTF. CDR3 DNA: TGTGCCAGCAGTCCCGACGAGAACAAAGTATTTGAGAGGGGCTACACCTTC.

The rearrangement links TRBV6-5 to TRBJ2-5, with 7 bases identical to TRBD2. The CDR3 loop spans 16 amino acids. The junction had 5 bases not matched to a gene; V was cut back by 0 bases and J by 1 base. The germline V gene encodes CDR1 MNHEY and CDR2 SVGAGI. The CDR3, as DNA: TGTGCCAGCAGTTACTCCCGCGGGGGAGGCCAAGAGACCCAGTACTTC. Protein sequence: CASSYSRGGGQETQYF.

The table lists this clone with a few counts. The chain uses TRBV5-8 and TRBJ1-2; unclear D gene. V lost 0 bases, J lost 4 bases, and 7 bases lay in between. The CDR3 has 13 amino acids. CDR1 is SGHTS and CDR2 is YDEGEE in the germline V gene. The CDR3, as DNA: TGTGCCAGCAGCTTGGGGAGCCCCTATGGCTACACCTTC. Translating gives CASSLGSPYGYTF.

This sequence joins TRBV5-1 and TRBJ2-7; D is ambiguous. Trimming removed 5 bases at V and 1 base at J, with 4 bases between. The CDR3 contains 11 residues. Germline assignment: CDR1 SGHRS and CDR2 YFSETQ. The chain's CDR3 is CASSRSYEQYV. The CDR3 DNA sequence: TGCGCCAGCAGTCGTTCCTACGAGCAGTACGTC.

The genes are TRBV5-1 and TRBJ2-1, with TRBD1 matching 9 bases. The germline CDR1 and CDR2 sequences are SGHRS and YFSETQ. CDR3 length: 15 amino acids. Trimming cost V 4 bases and J 7 bases; bases outside gene matches: 9. The CDR3 spells CASSPGQGMINEQFF. The CDR3 DNA is TGCGCCAGCAGCCCGGGACAGGGAATGATAAATGAGCAGTTCTTC.

This chain uses TRBV2 with TRBJ1-2, with 7 bases fitting TRBD1. With 10 bases clipped from V and 3 bases from J, the junction kept 5 bases outside the gene matches. The CDR3 has 12 residues. The germline V gene encodes CDR1 SNHLY and CDR2 FYNNEI. The CDR3 here is CATSGTDYGYTF. CDR3 in DNA: TGTGCCACCTCCGGGACAGACTATGGCTACACCTTC.

The chain couples TRBV25-1 to TRBJ1-6, with a weak D call TRBD1 (5 bases). The V gene's germline CDR1 is MGHDK and CDR2 SYGVNS. The CDR3 totals 15 residues. V lost 4 bases, J lost 6 bases, and 13 bases lay in between. CDR3 region: CASSGPGLGNSPLHF. The CDR3 bases are TGTGCCAGCAGTGGACCGGGACTGGGTAATTCACCCCTCCACTTT.

The rearrangement links TRBV2 to TRBJ2-7; D is unresolved. Trimming took off 2 bases at V and 2 bases at J, with 16 bases between the two ends. CDR1 is SNHLY and CDR2 is FYNNEI in the germline V gene. This CDR3 is built from 16 residues. The DNA for the CDR3 is TGTGCCAGCAGTGAACGAACAGATCAAAAAACCTACGAGCAGTACTTC. Translating it yields CASSERTDQKTYEQYF. Drawing the rest from reference TRBV2 and TRBJ2-7, the complete variable domain is EPEVTQTPSHQVTQMGQEVILRCVPISNHLYFYWYRQILGQKVEFLVSFYNNEISEKSEIFDDQFSVERPDGSNFTLKIRSTKLEDSAMYFCASSERTDQKTYEQYFGPGTRLTVT.

This clone has just one count. The chain joins TRBV7-2 to TRBJ2-3, with 10 bases aligning to TRBD2. V was clipped by 5 bases and J by 4 bases; unmatched bases: 6. The V gene's germline CDR1 is SGHTA and CDR2 FQGNSA. The CDR3 spans 15 residues. The CDR3 spells CASSPSGGGSDTQYF. The CDR3 DNA follows: TGTGCCAGCAGCCCGAGCGGGGGGGGATCAGATACGCAGTATTTT.